This T cell receptor beta chain was found in a study of graft-versus-host responses after intestinal transplantation. Whole-study findings and limits: Researchers found GvH clones in recipient marrow, and some showed up first in ileum or blood. Where graft-donor T cell macrochimerism was present, patients had high graft-versus-host to host-versus-graft clonal ratios in allografts.

As for this clone: Its antigen is unknown.

Clones were read by immunoSEQ multiplex PCR, and TCRdb kept only the in-frame ones, dropping some. This table has some 110,000 clones, 90% to 95% appearing once. The CDR3 consists of 15 residues. V lost 3 bases, J lost 1 base, and 3 bases stayed unmatched. Germline assignment: CDR1 SGHKS and CDR2 YYEKEE (reference sequence). The chain carries TRBV5-5 and TRBJ1-2; TRBD1 matches 10 bases. The TCR originated in a human donor who was the organ donor for an intestinal transplant. The sample here was unstimulated CD8+ T cells sorted from spleen or lymph node cells, taken before transplant. This chain's CDR3 is CASSYGQGVNYGYTF. DNA for the CDR3: TGTGCCAGCAGCTACGGACAGGGGGTTAACTATGGCTACACCTTC.